The rows below give T cell receptor beta chains drawn from one sample of a study of blood T cells in healthy people across ages. TCRdb used MiXCR to reprocess the 5' RACE reads, holding one entry per CDR3 protein. The data contain about 1.5 million distinct CDR3 sequences, roughly two fifths of them singletons. Source material: blood. These receptors originate from a young woman in good health. Both conserved end residues are part of each CDR3. A D gene is named only where the DNA matches it firmly. Size tells how often a clone was seen (once, few, many) or the class of an expanded clone, and some rows leave it out.

V	size	J	D	CDR3	DNA
TRBV2	-	TRBJ2-1	-	CASARPPPVNEQFF	TGTGCCAGCGCTCGGCCTCCCCCCGTCAATGAGCAGTTCTTC
TRBV6-5	few	TRBJ2-1	TRBD2	CASSPLAGIHNEQFF	TGTGCCAGCAGCCCACTAGCGGGGATCCACAATGAGCAGTTCTTC
TRBV7-9	few	TRBJ1-1	-	CASSREAYANTEAFF	TGTGCCAGCAGCCGAGAGGCCTATGCGAACACTGAAGCTTTCTTT
TRBV6-2/TRBV6-3	-	TRBJ1-4	-	CASSVDRVWEKLFF	TGTGCCAGCAGTGTGGACCGCGTTTGGGAAAAACTGTTTTTT
TRBV23-1	few	TRBJ2-7	-	CASSRRWTVSYEQYF	TGCGCCAGCAGCCGCAGGTGGACAGTCTCCTACGAGCAGTACTTC
TRBV29-1	few	TRBJ2-4	-	CSVRTSGIRGNIQYF	TGCAGCGTCAGGACGAGCGGAATAAGGGGAAACATTCAGTACTTC
TRBV29-1	many	TRBJ2-4	TRBD1	CSVEATGQQNIQYF	TGCAGCGTTGAAGCCACGGGACAGCAAAACATTCAGTACTTC
TRBV3-1	few	TRBJ2-7	TRBD2	CASSQLAGPAYEQYF	TGTGCCAGCAGCCAACTAGCGGGGCCCGCCTACGAGCAGTACTTC
TRBV5-4	-	TRBJ2-7	TRBD1	CASSSTGGNYNEQYF	TGTGCCAGCAGCTCGACAGGGGGCAACTACAATGAGCAGTACTTC
TRBV11-3	-	TRBJ2-1	-	CASSLDSGSNEQFF	TGTGCCAGCAGCTTAGATTCAGGGTCCAATGAGCAGTTCTTC
TRBV20-1	-	TRBJ1-2	TRBD1	CSARGSDRGIGYGYTF	TGCAGTGCTAGAGGGTCCGACAGGGGGATCGGGTATGGCTACACCTTC